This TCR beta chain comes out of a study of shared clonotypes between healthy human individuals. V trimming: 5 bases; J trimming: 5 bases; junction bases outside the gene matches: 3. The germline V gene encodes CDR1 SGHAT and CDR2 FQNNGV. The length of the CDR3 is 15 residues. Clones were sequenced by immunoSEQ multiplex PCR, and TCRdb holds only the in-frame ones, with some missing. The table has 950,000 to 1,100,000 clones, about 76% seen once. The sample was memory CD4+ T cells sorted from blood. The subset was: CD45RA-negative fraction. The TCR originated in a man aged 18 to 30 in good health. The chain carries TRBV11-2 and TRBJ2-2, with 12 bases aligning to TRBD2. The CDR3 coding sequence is TGTGCCAGCAGCCTCGGACTAGCGGGAACCGGGGAGCTGTTTTTT. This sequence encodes CASSLGLAGTGELFF.